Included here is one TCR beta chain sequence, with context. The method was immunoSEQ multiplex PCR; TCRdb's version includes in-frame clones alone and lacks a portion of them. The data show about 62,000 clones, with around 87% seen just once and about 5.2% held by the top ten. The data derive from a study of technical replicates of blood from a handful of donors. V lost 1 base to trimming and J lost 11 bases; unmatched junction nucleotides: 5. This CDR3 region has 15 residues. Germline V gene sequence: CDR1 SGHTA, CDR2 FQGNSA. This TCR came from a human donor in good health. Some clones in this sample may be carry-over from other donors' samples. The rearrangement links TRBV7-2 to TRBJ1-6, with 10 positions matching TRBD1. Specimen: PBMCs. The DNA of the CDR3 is TGTGCCAGCAGCTTAGGACAGGGGGCCGGGGCACCCCTCCACTTT. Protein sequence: CASSLGQGAGAPLHF.